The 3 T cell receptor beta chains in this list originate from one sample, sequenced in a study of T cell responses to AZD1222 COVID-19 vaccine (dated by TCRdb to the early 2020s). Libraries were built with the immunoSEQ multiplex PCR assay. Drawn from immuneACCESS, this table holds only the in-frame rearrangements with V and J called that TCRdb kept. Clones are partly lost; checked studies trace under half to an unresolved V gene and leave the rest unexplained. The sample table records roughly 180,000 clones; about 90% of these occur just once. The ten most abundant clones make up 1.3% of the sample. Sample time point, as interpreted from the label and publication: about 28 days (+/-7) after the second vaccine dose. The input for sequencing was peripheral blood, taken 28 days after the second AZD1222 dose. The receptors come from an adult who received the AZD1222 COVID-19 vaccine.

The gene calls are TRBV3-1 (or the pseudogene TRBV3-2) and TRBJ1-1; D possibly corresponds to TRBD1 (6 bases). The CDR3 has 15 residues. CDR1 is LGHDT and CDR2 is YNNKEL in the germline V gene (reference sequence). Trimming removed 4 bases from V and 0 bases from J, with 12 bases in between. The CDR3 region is CASSPLQGMNTEAFF. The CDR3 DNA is TGTGCCAGCAGCCCTCTACAGGGTATGAACACTGAAGCTTTCTTT.

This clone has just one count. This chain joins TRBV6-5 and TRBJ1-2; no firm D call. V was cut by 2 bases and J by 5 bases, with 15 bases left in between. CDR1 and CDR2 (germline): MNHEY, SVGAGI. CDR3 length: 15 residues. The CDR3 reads CASSYRDVGVYGYTF. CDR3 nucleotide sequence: TGTGCCAGCAGTTACCGCGACGTGGGAGTTTATGGCTACACCTTC.

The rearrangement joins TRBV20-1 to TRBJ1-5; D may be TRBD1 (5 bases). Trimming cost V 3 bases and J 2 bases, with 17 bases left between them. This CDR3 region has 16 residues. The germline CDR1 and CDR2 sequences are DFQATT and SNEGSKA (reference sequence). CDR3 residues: CSASWGNRQGNQPQHF. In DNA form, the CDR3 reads TGCAGTGCTAGTTGGGGCAACCGGCAGGGCAATCAGCCCCAGCATTTT.